This TCR beta chain was sequenced in a study of CD8+ T cells in alopecia areata. In this sample, this clone turned up many times. The gene symbols are mouse symbols. The read is 4 residues too short to cover the CDR3 end, so that end is filled in from the germline J gene. Trimming took 3 bases from V and 6 from J; bases not matched to a gene: 6. The V gene's germline CDR1 is NNHDY and CDR2 SYVADS. The CDR3 spans 16 residues. After isolation, RNA underwent reverse transcription to generate cDNA as the sequencing template. Libraries were prepared by immunoSEQ multiplex PCR; TCRdb keeps only in-frame clonotypes and omits some of them. This sample carries about 19,000 clones, none of them present only once. Cells pooled from cutaneous lymph nodes were sorted on CD4, CD8alpha, NKG2D, NKG2ACE and other markers.

Sequencing was performed on CD8+ T cells sorted from a lymph node. The V and J genes are TRBV13-3 and TRBJ1-4, with 12 bases aligning to TRBD1. This TCR came from a C3H/HeJ mouse with alopecia areata. MHC haplotype: H2-k. This CDR3 reads CASSATGTGGDERLFF. CDR3 DNA, as far as it was read: TGTGCCAGCAGTGCTACCGGGACAGGGGGCGACGAA.